This T cell receptor beta chain was identified in a study of beta chain features in type 1 diabetes. Study summary: Sorted cells examined across all samples numbered about 110,000,000. Study-level findings and limits: The study left unresolved whether HLA type influences TCRB rearrangement. The study found moderately but significantly shorter TCRB CDR3s in all four CD4+ subsets of Type 1 diabetes patients.

Staining for CD45RO/CCR7/CD25/CD127/CD95/CD27 allowed sorting of CD4+ naive, central memory, regulatory and stem cell-like memory cells. Reverse transcription of all isolated RNA meant that expressed TCRB transcripts were sequenced. The read count averaged approximately 4 million across naive, central memory and regulatory T cell samples. Generated by immunoSEQ multiplex PCR, the TCRdb table keeps only in-frame clones and is missing some. The repertoire holds 640,000 or so clones, with around an eighth as singletons. This clone occurred a few times. Its antigen is currently unknown. Other DNA sequences in this sample translate to the same CDR3. The sequenced sample was naive CD4+ T cells from blood. The clonotype comes from a young man with type 1 diabetes.

The chain's CDR3 is CASSEGLAGTDTQYF. The CDR3 coding sequence is TGTGCCAGCAGTGAGGGGCTAGCGGGCACAGATACGCAGTATTTT. This chain joins TRBV2 and TRBJ2-3; 7 nucleotides align to TRBD2. Germline V gives CDR1 SNHLY, CDR2 FYNNEI. CDR3 size: 15 residues. With 3 bases clipped from V and 1 base from J, the junction kept 4 bases outside the gene matches.